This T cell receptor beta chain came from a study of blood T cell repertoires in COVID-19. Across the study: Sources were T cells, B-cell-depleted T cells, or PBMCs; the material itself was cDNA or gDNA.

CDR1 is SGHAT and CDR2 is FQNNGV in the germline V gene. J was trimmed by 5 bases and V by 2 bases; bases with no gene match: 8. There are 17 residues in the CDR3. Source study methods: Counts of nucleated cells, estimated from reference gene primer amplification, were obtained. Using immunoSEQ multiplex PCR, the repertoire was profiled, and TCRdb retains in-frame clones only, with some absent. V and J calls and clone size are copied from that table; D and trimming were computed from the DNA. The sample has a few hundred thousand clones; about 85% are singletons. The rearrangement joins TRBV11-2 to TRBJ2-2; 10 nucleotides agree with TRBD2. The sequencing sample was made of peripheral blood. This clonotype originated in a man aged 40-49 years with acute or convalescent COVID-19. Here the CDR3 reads CASSLLAGARGTGELFF. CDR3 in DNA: TGTGCCAGCAGCTTACTAGCGGGGGCGAGGGGAACCGGGGAGCTGTTTTTT.